This T cell receptor beta chain was retrieved from a study of shared clonotypes between healthy human individuals (dated by TCRdb to between 2020 and 2021). At the level of the whole study: The cohort included a few men and a couple of women between 18 and 49 years of age. For each donor, CD4 naive and CD4 memory were each run on three plates, CD8 naive on two plates, and CD8 memory on one plate. To estimate repertoire size and how much clonotype sharing occurs between individuals, the study deeply sequenced the blood TCR repertoires of 5 or 6 healthy adults. Libraries were prepared and TCR repertoires were sequenced by different laboratories using diverse techniques, in order to increase sequencing depth and limit assay-specific biases. Each donor's leukapheresis produced roughly between about 0.9 and 9.5 billion PBMCs.

The research as a whole found: Sampling was limited to blood, and TCR repertoires in tissue likely differ from TCR repertoires in blood. Because the study included a small number of donors, the genetic and exposure-history diversity represented was limited. When a handful of donors were compared, the shared fraction of clonotypes was roughly 4.8% for naive CD4, roughly 3.3% for naive CD8, more than 2% for memory CD4, and 0.4% for memory CD8. Based on pairwise subsampling, the degree of clonotype sharing among donors was expected to be affected by sequencing depth. Larger estimated clonotype richness was generally found for naive subsets than for memory subsets. Rarefaction of sorted-subset datasets indicated incomplete sequencing despite the large sequencing depth. Compared with non-shared clonotypes, the clonotypes found in all four sorted-subset donors had higher generation probabilities.

There are 17 amino acids in the CDR3, from cysteine to phenylalanine inclusive. Only the CDR3 DNA stays, 51 bases, in frame from base 1. The V end gives up 3 bases and the J end 7 bases, leaving 12 bases in the junction not matched to a gene. Reading the germline V gene gives CDR1 MDHEN and CDR2 SYDVKM. TCR CDR3 regions were amplified from genomic DNA by multiplex PCR using the deep immunoSEQ assay. Genomic DNA extracted from each cell subset was distributed evenly over all wells of several immunoSEQ 96-well plates, and each plate served as one replicate. For sorted subsets, each replicate PCR was loaded with roughly 0.2 ug genomic DNA, equivalent to approximately 33,000 T cell genomes. The purified libraries were quantified using a Qubit 3.0 fluorometer, sized with a Bioanalyzer 2100, and then quantified again using the KAPA Library Quantification kit. Each immunoSEQ 96-well plate was sequenced on its own single-read 150-cycle Illumina NextSeq 550 flow cell. In the original analysis: Because the immunoSEQ output held only junctional sequences and lacked quality scores, the filtering could not match the filtering applied to full-length reads. Sequences were annotated with PyIR, a Python wrapper for IgBLAST v1.9, using IMGT germline references to assign V/J genes and CDR3. Reads were filtered out if the reads had weak V/J assignments (E-value above 1e-6), no CDR3, stop codons, out-of-frame junctions, or ambiguous translated residues. V3J clonotypes were defined by identical inferred V gene, J gene, and CDR3 amino acid sequence. Percentage overlap between repertoires was calculated by dividing the number of shared unique clonotypes by the size of the smaller repertoire. Three approaches were used to assess repertoire richness: RTK rarefaction, the Chao1 estimator, and Recon v2.1 estimates of unobserved clonotypes. For all TCRbeta clonotypes obtained by the gDNA method from a handful of donors, generation probabilities were computed with OLGA. TCRdb retrieved this table from immuneACCESS and kept in-frame rearrangements only. Not all clones are present; in checked studies, unresolved V genes account for under half, and no reason is known for the remainder. The V and J calls and clone size come from that table; D and trimming were worked out from the DNA. For this sample there are about 120,000 clones; more than 65% appear just once. Of the sample, roughly 23% falls within the top ten clones.

Healthy HIV-negative adults with no recently reported acute infections or vaccinations were included as donors. Only Caucasian adults living in Nashville, Tennessee, USA were represented among the donors. CD8 memory samples consisted of magnetically selected CD45RO+ cells combined with CCR7-negative CD45RA+ effector memory (TemRA) cells. Blood was collected by leukapheresis, and PBMCs were isolated by Ficoll-Histopaque density gradient centrifugation and then cryopreserved in liquid nitrogen vapor phase. Analytical flow cytometry was used to check the purity and quantity of each magnetically sorted T cell population. Genomic DNA was isolated from each sorted fraction and quantified by UV absorbance on a Nanodrop 2000c. A remark on this clone: Its cognate antigen has yet to be identified. Base quality data are lacking; no much larger clone is found one base away.

The chain was built from TRBV28 and TRBJ2-1; 10 nucleotides in the junction match TRBD2. Sequenced sample: memory CD8+ T cells sorted from blood. Taken with the paper, the label for cell subset or site translates to: CD45RO+ cells pooled with CCR7-negative TemRA cells. The TCR comes from a woman aged 30 to 39 in good health. The CDR3 protein sequence reads: CASSLGTTSGIGNEQFF. The DNA is as follows: TGTGCCAGCAGTTTGGGAACTACTAGCGGGATCGGGAATGAGCAGTTCTTC. When the CDR3 is completed using the reference TRBV28 and TRBJ2-1 genes on either side, the full variable domain is DVKVTQSSRYLVKRTGEKVFLECVQDMDHENMFWYRQDPGLGLRLIYFSYDVKMKEKGDIPEGYSVSREKKERFSLILESASTNQTSMYLCASSLGTTSGIGNEQFFGPGTRLTVL.